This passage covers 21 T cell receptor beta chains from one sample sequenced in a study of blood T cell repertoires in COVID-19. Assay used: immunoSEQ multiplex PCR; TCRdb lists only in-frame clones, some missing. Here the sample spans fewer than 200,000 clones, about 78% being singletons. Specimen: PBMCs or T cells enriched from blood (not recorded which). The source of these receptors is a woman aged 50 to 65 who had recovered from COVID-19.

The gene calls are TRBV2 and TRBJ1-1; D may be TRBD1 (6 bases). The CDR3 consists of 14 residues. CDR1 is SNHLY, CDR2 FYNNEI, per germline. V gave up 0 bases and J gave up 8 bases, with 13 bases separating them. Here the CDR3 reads CASSEAVQGIEAFF. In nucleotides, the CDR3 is TGTGCCAGCAGTGAAGCGGTACAGGGTATCGAAGCTTTCTTT. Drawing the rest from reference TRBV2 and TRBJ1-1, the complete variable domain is EPEVTQTPSHQVTQMGQEVILRCVPISNHLYFYWYRQILGQKVEFLVSFYNNEISEKSEIFDDQFSVERPDGSNFTLKIRSTKLEDSAMYFCASSEAVQGIEAFFGQGTRLTVV.

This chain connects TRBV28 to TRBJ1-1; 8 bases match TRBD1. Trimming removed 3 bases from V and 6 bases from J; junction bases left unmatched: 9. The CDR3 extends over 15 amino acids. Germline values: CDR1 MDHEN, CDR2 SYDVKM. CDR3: CASSLGDRPGAEAFF. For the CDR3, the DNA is TGTGCCAGCAGTTTGGGGGACAGGCCGGGAGCTGAAGCTTTCTTT.

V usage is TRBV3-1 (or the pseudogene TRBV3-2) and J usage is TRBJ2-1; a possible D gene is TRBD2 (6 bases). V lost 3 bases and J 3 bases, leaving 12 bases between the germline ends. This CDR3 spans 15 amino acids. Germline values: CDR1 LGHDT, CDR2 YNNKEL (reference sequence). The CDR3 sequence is CASSHGGVLYNEQFF. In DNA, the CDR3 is TGTGCCAGCAGCCATGGCGGGGTCCTCTACAATGAGCAGTTCTTC.

CDR3 DNA: TGTGCCAGCAGCTTGAACAGAGATACGCAGTATTTT. This encodes CASSLNRDTQYF. The gene calls are TRBV11-2 and TRBJ2-3; D unresolved. The germline V and J ends were trimmed by 3 bases and 5 bases, with 6 bases remaining between them. The CDR3 is 12 amino acids. CDR1 and CDR2 (germline): SGHAT, FQNNGV.

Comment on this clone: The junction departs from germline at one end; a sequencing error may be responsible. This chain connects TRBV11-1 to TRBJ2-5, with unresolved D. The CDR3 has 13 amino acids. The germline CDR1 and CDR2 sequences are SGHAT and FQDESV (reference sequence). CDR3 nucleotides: TGTGCCAGCAGCTTAGGCAACCAGGAGACCCAGTACTTC. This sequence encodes CASSLGNQETQYF.

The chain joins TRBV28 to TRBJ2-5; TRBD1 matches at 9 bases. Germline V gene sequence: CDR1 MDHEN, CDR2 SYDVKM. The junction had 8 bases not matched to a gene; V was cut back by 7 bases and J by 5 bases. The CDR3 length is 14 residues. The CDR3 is CASNEDRGMETQYF. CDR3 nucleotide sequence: TGTGCCAGCAATGAGGACAGGGGAATGGAGACCCAGTACTTC.

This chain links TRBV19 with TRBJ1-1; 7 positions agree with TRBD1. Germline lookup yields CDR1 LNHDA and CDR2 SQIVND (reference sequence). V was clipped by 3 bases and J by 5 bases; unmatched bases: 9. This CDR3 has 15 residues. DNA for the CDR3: TGTGCCAGTAGTATCAGGTACAGGGGAAAAACTGAAGCTTTCTTT. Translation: CASSIRYRGKTEAFF.

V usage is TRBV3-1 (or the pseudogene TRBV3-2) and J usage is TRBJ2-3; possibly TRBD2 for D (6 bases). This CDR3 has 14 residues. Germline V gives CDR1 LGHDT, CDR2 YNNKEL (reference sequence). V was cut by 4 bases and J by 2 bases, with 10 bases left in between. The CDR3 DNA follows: TGTGCCAGCAGCCGACTAGTGGACACAGATACGCAGTATTTT. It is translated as CASSRLVDTDTQYF.

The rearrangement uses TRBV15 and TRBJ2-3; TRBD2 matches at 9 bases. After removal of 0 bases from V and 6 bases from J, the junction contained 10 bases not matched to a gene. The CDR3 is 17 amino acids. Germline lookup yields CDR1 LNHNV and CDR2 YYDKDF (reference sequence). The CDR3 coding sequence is TGTGCCACCAGCAGAGAGTCCACGGGACTAGCCTCGGATACGCAGTATTTT. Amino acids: CATSRESTGLASDTQYF.

The CDR3 protein is CASMTGGSFGNQPQHF. For the CDR3, the DNA is TGTGCCAGTATGACAGGGGGGTCGTTCGGCAATCAGCCCCAGCATTTT. The chain combines TRBV19 with TRBJ1-5; TRBD1 matches at 9 bases. Germline lookup yields CDR1 LNHDA and CDR2 SQIVND (reference sequence). The CDR3 is made up of 16 amino acids. V was pared by 7 bases and J by 2 bases, with 9 bases of the junction left unmatched.

DNA for the CDR3: TGTGCCAGCTCACCAAAAGGTGACGTGGGAGGTAGAAACACCATATATTTT. Translated: CASSPKGDVGGRNTIYF. This chain connects TRBV18 to TRBJ1-3; D is ambiguous. V was trimmed by 2 bases and J by 5 bases, leaving 19 bases between them. The germline V gene has CDR1 KGHSH and CDR2 LQKENI. CDR3 length: 17 residues. Supplemented by reference TRBV18 and TRBJ1-3, the full variable domain reads NAGVMQNPRHLVRRRGQEARLRCSPMKGHSHVYWYRQLPEEGLKFMVYLQKENIIDESGMPKERFSAEFPKEGPSILRIQQVVRGDSAAYFCASSPKGDVGGRNTIYFGEGSWLTVV.

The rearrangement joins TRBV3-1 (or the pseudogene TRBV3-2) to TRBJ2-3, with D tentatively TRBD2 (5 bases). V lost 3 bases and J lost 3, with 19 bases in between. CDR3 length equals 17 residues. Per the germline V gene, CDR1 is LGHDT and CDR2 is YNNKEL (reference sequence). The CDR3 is CASSQKGLSVKTDTQYF. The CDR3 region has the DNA TGTGCCAGCAGCCAGAAAGGACTTTCCGTAAAGACAGATACGCAGTATTTT.

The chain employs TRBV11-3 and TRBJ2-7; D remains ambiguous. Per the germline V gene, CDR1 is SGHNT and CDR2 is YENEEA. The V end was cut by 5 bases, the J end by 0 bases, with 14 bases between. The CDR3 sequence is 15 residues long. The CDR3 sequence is CASSPTHATSYEQYF. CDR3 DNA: TGTGCCAGCAGCCCTACTCACGCCACCTCCTACGAGCAGTACTTC.

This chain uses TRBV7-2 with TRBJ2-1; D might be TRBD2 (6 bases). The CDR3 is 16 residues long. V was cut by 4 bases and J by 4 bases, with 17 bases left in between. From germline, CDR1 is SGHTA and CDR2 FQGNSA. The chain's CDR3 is CASSSYGGRHYNEQFF. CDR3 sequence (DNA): TGTGCCAGCAGCTCGTATGGGGGGAGACATTACAATGAGCAGTTCTTC.

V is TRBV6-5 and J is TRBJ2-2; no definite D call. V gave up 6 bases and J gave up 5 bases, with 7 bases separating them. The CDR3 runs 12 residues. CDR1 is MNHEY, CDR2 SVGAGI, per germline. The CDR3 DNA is TGTGCCAGCAGAGAGTGGACCGGGGAGCTGTTTTTT. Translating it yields CASREWTGELFF.

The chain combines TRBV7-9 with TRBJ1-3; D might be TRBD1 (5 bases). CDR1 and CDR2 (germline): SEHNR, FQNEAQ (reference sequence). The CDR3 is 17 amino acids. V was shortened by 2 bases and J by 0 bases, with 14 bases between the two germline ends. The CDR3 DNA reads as TGTGCCAGCAGCTTATACAGGCAGCTGAGCTCTGGAAACACCATATATTTT. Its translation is CASSLYRQLSSGNTIYF.

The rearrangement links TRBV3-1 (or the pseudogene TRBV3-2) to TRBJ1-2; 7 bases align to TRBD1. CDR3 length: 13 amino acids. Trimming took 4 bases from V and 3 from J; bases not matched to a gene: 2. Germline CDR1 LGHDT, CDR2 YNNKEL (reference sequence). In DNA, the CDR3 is TGTGCCAGCAGCCGGGACAGTTACTATGGCTACACCTTC. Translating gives CASSRDSYYGYTF.

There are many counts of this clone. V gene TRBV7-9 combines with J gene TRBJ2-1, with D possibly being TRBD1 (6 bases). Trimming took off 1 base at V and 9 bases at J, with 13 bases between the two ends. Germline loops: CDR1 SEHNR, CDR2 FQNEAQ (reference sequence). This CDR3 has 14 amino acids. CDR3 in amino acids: CASSLVQGSGEQFF. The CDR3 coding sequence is TGTGCCAGCAGCTTAGTTCAGGGGAGTGGTGAGCAGTTCTTC.

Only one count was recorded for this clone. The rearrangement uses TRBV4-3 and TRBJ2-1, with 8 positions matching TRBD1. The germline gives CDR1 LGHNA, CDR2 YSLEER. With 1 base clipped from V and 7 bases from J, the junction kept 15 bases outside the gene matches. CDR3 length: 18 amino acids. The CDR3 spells CASSQGRRGLLSGNEQFF. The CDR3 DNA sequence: TGCGCCAGCAGCCAAGGTCGCAGGGGGCTACTATCGGGGAATGAGCAGTTCTTC.

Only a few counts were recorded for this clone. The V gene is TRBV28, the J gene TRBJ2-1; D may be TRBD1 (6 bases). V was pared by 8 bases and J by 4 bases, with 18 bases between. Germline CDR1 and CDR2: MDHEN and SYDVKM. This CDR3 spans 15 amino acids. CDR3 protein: CASGATDSPYNEQFF. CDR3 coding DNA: TGTGCCAGCGGCGCCACGGACAGTCCTTACAATGAGCAGTTCTTC.

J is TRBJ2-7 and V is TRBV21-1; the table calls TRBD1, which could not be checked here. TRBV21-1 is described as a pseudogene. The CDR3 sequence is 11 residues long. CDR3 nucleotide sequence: TGCCGCCGGGACAGGGTCAACGAGCAGTACTTC. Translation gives CRRDRVNEQYF.